This TCR beta chain emerged from a study of cytomegalovirus exposure and HLA in healthy donors. There are a few counts of this clone. Its antigen is not identified. 13 Jbeta primers and 60 Vbeta primers were used for the PCR. Sequenced by immunoSEQ multiplex PCR; TCRdb stores in-frame clones only, minus some. The repertoire holds about 190,000 clones, with approximately 86% as singletons. Study-level findings and limits: Prior analysis indicated that the majority of TCR beta V segments exhibited productivity approximately 87% or approximately 30% of the time.

The CDR3 is 13 amino acids. The V and J ends lost 11 bases and 4 bases respectively, with 15 bases between them. CDR1 is MNHEY, CDR2 SVGAGI, per germline. The clonotype originates from a woman aged 18-29 years in good health and CMV-seronegative. The genes are TRBV6-5 and TRBJ1-5; no clear D gene. Sequencing was performed on PBMCs. The CDR3 sequence: CASRVRENQPQHF. CDR3 nucleotides: TGTGCCTCCCGTGTCCGGGAGAATCAGCCCCAGCATTTT.